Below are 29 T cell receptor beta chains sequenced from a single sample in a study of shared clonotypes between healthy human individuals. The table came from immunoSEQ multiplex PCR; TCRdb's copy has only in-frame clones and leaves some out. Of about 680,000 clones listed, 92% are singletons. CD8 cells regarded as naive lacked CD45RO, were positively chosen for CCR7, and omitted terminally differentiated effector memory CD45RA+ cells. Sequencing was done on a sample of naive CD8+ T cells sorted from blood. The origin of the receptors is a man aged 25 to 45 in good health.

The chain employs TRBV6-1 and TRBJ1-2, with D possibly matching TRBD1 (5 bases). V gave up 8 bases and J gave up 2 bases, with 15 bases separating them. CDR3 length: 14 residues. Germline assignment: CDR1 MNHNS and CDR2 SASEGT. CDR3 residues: CASHPRGSNYGYTF. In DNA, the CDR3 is TGTGCCAGCCATCCCCGGGGCTCCAACTATGGCTACACCTTC.

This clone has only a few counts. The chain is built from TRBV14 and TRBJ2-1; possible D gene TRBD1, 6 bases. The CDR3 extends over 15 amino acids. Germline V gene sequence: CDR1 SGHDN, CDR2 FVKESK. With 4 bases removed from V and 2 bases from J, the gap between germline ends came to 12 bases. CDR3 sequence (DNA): TGTGCCAGCAGCCTCGGCGCAGGGGCCTACAATGAGCAGTTCTTC. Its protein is CASSLGAGAYNEQFF.

The CDR3 here is CASSLAFSGGPTGELFF. CDR3 coding DNA: TGTGCCAGCAGCTTAGCGTTTTCGGGAGGGCCGACCGGGGAGCTGTTTTTT. V is TRBV7-6 and J is TRBJ2-2; TRBD2 matches 8 bases. The germline CDR1 and CDR2 sequences are SGHVS and FNYEAQ. J was trimmed by 5 bases and V by 0 bases; bases with no gene match: 8. This CDR3 has 17 amino acids.

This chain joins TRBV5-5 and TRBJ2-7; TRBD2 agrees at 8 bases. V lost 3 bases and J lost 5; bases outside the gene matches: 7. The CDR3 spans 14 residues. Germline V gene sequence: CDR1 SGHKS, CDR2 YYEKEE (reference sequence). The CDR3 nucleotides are TGTGCCAGCAGCTGGGGGGCGGGAGGAGACGAGCAGTACTTC. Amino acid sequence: CASSWGAGGDEQYF.

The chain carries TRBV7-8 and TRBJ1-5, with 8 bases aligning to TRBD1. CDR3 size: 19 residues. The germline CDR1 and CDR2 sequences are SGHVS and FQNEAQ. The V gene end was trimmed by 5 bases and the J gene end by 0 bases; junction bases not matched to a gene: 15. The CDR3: CASSRRRGQALLSNQPQHF. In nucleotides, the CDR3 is TGTGCCAGCAGCCGTCGGCGGGGACAGGCGCTACTTAGCAATCAGCCCCAGCATTTT.

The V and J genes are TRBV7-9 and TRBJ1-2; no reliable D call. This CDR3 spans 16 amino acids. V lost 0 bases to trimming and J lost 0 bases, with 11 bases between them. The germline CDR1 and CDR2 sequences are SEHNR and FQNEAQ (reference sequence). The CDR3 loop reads CASSLAPGTTNYGYTF. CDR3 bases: TGTGCCAGCAGCTTAGCGCCCGGAACGACTAACTATGGCTACACCTTC.

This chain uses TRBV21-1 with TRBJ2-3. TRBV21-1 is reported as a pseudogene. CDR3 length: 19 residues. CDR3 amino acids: CASSLAAKWPGASTDTQYF. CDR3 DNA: TGTGCCAGCAGCTTAGCAGCAAAGTGGCCGGGGGCTAGCACAGATACGCAGTATTTT.

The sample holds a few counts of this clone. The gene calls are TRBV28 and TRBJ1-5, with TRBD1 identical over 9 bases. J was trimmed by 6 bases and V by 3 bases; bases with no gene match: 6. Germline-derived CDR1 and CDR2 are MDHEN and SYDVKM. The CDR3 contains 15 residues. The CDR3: CASSFLTGGGQPQHF. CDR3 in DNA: TGTGCCAGCAGTTTCCTTACAGGGGGCGGTCAGCCCCAGCATTTT. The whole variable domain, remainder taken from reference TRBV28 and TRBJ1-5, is DVKVTQSSRYLVKRTGEKVFLECVQDMDHENMFWYRQDPGLGLRLIYFSYDVKMKEKGDIPEGYSVSREKKERFSLILESASTNQTSMYLCASSFLTGGGQPQHFGDGTRLSIL.

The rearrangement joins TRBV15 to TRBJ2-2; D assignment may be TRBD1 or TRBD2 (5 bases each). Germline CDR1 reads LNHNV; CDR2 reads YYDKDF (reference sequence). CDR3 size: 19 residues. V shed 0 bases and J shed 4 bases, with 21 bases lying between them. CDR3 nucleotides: TGTGCCACCAGCAGAGATTTCGAAGATGGGACGGCTACCACCGGGGAGCTGTTTTTT. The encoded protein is CATSRDFEDGTATTGELFF.

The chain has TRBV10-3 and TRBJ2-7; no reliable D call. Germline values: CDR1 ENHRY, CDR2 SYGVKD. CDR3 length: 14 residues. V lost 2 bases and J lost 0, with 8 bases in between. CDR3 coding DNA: TGTGCCATCAGTGAGGGGCAAAACTCCTACGAGCAGTACTTC. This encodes CAISEGQNSYEQYF.

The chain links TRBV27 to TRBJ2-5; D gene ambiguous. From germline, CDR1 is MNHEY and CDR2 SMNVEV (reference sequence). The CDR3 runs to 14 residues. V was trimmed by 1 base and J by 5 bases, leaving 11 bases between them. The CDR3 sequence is CASSLFSGRETQYF. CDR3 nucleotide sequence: TGTGCCAGCAGTTTATTTTCGGGCCGGGAGACCCAGTACTTC.

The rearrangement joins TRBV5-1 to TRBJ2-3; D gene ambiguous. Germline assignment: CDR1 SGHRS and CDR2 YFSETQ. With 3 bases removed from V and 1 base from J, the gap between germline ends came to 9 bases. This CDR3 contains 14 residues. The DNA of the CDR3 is TGCGCCAGCAGCTCGATAACGGGCACAGATACGCAGTATTTT. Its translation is CASSSITGTDTQYF. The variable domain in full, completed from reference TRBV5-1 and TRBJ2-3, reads KAGVTQTPRYLIKTRGQQVTLSCSPISGHRSVSWYQQTPGQGLQFLFEYFSETQRNKGNFPGRFSGRQFSNSRSEMNVSTLELGDSALYLCASSSITGTDTQYFGPGTRLTVL.

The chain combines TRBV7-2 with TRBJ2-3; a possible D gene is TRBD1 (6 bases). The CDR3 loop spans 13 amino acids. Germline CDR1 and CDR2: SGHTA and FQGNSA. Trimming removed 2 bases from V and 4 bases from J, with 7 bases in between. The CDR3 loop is CASSLSGADTQYF. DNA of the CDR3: TGTGCCAGCAGCTTATCAGGGGCAGATACGCAGTATTTT. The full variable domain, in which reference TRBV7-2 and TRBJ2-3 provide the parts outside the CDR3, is GAGVSQSPSNKVTEKGKDVELRCDPISGHTALYWYRQSLGQGLEFLIYFQGNSAPDKSGLPSDRFSAERTGGSVSTLTIQRTQQEDSAVYLCASSLSGADTQYFGPGTRLTVL.

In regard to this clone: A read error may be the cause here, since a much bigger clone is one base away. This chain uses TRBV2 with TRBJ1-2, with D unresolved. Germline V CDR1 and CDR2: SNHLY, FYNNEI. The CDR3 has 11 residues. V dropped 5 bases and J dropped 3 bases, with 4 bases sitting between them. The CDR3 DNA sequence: TGTGCCAGCAGTCGGTACTATGGCTACACCTTC. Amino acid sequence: CASSRYYGYTF. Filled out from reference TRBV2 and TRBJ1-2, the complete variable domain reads EPEVTQTPSHQVTQMGQEVILRCVPISNHLYFYWYRQILGQKVEFLVSFYNNEISEKSEIFDDQFSVERPDGSNFTLKIRSTKLEDSAMYFCASSRYYGYTFGSGTRLTVV.

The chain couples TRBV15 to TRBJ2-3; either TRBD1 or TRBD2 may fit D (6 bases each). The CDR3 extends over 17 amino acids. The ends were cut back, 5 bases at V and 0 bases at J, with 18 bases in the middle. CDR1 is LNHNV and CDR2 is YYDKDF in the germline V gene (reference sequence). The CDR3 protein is CATSPRRPGASTDTQYF. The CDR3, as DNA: TGTGCCACCAGCCCCCGGCGGCCGGGGGCTAGCACAGATACGCAGTATTTT. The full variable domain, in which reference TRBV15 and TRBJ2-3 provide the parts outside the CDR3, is DAMVIQNPRYQVTQFGKPVTLSCSQTLNHNVMYWYQQKSSQAPKLLFHYYDKDFNNEADTPDNFQSRRPNTSFCFLDIRSPGLGDTAMYLCATSPRRPGASTDTQYFGPGTRLTVL.

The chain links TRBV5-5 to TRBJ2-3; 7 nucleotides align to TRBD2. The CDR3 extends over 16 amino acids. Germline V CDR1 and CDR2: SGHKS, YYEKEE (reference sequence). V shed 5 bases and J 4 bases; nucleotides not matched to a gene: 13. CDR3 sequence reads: CASSRLANVFADTQYF. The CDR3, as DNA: TGTGCCAGCAGTAGACTAGCTAATGTCTTCGCAGATACGCAGTATTTT.

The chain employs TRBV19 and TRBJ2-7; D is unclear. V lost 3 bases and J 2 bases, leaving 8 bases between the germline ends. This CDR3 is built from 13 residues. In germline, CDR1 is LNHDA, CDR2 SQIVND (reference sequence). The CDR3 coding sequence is TGTGCCAGTAGTATCGGAGCCCCCTACGAGCAGTACTTC. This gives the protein CASSIGAPYEQYF.

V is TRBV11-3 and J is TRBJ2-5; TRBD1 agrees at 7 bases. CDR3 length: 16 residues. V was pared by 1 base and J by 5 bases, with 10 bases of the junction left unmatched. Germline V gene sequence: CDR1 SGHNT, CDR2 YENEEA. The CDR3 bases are TGTGCCAGCAGCTTAGGACAGGGCGATTTCCGGGAGACCCAGTACTTC. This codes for CASSLGQGDFRETQYF.

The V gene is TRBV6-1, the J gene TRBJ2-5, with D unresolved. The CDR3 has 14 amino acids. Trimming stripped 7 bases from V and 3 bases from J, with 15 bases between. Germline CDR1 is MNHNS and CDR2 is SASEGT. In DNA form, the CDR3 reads TGTGCCAGCATGATGGGCTTCCTTAAAGAGACCCAGTACTTC. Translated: CASMMGFLKETQYF.

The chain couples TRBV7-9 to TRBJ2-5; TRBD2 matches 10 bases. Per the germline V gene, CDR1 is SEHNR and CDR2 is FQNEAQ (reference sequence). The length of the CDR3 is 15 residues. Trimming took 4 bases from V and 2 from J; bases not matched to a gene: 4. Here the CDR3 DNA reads TGTGCCAGCAGCTCACTAGCGGGGCTACAAGAGACCCAGTACTTC. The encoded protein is CASSSLAGLQETQYF.

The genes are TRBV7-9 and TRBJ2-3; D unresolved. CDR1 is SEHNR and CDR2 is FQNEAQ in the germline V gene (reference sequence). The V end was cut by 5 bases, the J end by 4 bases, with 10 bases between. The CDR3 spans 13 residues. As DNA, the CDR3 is TGTGCCAGCAGCCCCAGCGAGTCAGATACGCAGTATTTT. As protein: CASSPSESDTQYF.

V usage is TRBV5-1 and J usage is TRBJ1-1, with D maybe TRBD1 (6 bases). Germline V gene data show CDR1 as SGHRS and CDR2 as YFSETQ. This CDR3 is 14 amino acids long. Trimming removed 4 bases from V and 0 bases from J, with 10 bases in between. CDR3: CASSEGGMNTEAFF. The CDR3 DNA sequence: TGCGCCAGCAGCGAAGGGGGAATGAACACTGAAGCTTTCTTT.

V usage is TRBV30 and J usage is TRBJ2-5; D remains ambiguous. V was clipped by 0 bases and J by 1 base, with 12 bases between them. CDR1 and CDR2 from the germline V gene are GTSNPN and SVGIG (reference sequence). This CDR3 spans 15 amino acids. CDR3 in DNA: TGTGCCTGGAGTGTAGGATCGCAGACCCAAGAGACCCAGTACTTC. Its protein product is CAWSVGSQTQETQYF.

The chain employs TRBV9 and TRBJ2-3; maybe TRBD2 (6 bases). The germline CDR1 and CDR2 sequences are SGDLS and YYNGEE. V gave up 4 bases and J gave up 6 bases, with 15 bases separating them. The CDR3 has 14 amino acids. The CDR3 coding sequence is TGTGCCAGCAGCCCCAGGACTCGGGAGGATACGCAGTATTTT. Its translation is CASSPRTREDTQYF.

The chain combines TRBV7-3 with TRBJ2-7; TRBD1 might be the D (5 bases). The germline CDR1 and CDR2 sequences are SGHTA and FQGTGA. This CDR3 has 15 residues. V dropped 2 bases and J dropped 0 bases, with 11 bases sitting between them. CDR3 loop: CASSLEGAASYEQYF. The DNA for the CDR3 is TGTGCCAGCAGCTTAGAAGGGGCAGCCTCCTACGAGCAGTACTTC. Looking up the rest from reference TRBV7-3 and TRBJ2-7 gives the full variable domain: GAGVSQTPSNKVTEKGKYVELRCDPISGHTALYWYRQSLGQGPEFLIYFQGTGAADDSGLPNDRFFAVRPEGSVSTLKIQRTERGDSAVYLCASSLEGAASYEQYFGPGTRLTVT.

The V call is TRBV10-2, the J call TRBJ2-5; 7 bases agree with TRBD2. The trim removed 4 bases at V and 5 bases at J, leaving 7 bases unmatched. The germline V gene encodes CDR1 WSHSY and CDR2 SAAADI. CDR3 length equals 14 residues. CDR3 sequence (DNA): TGCGCCAGCAGTGGGGCCGGGGGGTCTGAGACCCAGTACTTC. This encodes CASSGAGGSETQYF.

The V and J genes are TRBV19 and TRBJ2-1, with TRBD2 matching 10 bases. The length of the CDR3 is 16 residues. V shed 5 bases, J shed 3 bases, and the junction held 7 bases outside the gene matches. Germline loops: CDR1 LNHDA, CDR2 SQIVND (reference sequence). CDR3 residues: CASSSLAGAVYNEQFF. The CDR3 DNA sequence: TGTGCCAGTAGTTCGCTAGCGGGAGCGGTCTACAATGAGCAGTTCTTC.

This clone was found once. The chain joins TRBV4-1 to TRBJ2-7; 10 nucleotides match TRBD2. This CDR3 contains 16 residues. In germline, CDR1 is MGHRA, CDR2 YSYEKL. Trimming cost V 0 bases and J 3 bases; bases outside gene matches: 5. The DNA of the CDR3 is TGCGCCAGCAGCCAAGAAAGTCTAGCGGGAGTCTACGAGCAGTACTTC. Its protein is CASSQESLAGVYEQYF.

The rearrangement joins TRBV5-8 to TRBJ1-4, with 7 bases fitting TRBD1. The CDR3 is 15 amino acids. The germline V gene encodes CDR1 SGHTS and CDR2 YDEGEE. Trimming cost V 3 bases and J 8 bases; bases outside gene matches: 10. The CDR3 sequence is CASSYIGTAGEKLFF. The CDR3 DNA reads TGTGCCAGCAGCTACATCGGGACAGCGGGGGAAAAACTGTTTTTT.